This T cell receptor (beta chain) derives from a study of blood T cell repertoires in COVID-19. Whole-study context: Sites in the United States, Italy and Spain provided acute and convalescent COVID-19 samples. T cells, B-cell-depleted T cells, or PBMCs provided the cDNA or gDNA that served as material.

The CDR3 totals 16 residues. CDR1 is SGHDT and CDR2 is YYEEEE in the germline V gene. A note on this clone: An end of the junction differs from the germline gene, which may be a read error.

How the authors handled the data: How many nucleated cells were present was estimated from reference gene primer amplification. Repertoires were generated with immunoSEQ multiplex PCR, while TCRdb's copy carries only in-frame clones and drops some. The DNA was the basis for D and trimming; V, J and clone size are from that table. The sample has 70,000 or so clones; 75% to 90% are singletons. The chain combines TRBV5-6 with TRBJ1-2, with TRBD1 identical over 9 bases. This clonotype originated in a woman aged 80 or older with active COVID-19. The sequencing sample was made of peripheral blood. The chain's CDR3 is CASRLEPGQGAHGYTF. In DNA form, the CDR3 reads TGTGCCAGCAGATTGGAACCGGGACAGGGAGCCCACGGCTACACCTTC.